This entry lists 3 T cell receptor beta chains sequenced from one sample in a study of shared clonotypes between healthy human individuals. CD45RO-negative CD8 cells positively selected for CCR7 made up the naive population, which excluded terminally differentiated effector memory CD45RA+ cells. Assay: immunoSEQ multiplex PCR; the TCRdb copy retains only in-frame clones and omits some. The repertoire has hundreds of thousands of clones, nearly 97% of them found once; the top ten carry 0.09% to 0.13%. The specimen sequenced was naive CD8+ T cells sorted from blood. These receptor sequences come from a woman aged 25 to 39 in good health.

This chain links TRBV5-6 with TRBJ2-1; 9 bases match TRBD1. The CDR3 covers 14 residues. CDR1 is SGHDT and CDR2 is YYEEEE in the germline V gene. V dropped 5 bases and J dropped 7; count of bases not matched to a gene: 7. The CDR3 spells CASRPGQGTNEQFF. CDR3 DNA: TGTGCCAGCAGACCGGGACAGGGTACTAATGAGCAGTTCTTC.

The chain couples TRBV27 to TRBJ2-3; 7 bases align to TRBD2. Unmatched junction bases numbered 7, after V lost 3 bases and J lost 4 bases. CDR3 length: 15 residues. Germline values: CDR1 MNHEY, CDR2 SMNVEV (reference sequence). CDR3 in amino acids: CASSLLAELPDTQYF. Here the CDR3 DNA reads TGTGCCAGCAGTTTGCTAGCGGAGCTCCCAGATACGCAGTATTTT.

This clone appeared once. CDR3 DNA: TGTGCCAGCAGCCTCGCCCAGCGGCACACAGATACGCAGTATTTT. It is translated as CASSLAQRHTDTQYF. The chain recombines TRBV7-8 with TRBJ2-3, with a tentative D call TRBD2 (5 bases). The V end lost 5 bases, the J end lost 2 bases, and 14 bases lay between the germline ends. This CDR3 spans 15 amino acids. Germline V lookup: CDR1 SGHVS, CDR2 FQNEAQ.